What follows describes a single T cell receptor (beta chain). Its target is unknown. The data were taken from a study of cytomegalovirus exposure and HLA in healthy donors. CDR3 length: 15 residues. Trimming removed 4 bases from V and 8 bases from J, with 21 bases in between. CDR1 and CDR2 (germline): SGHRS, YFSETQ. 13 Jbeta primers and 60 Vbeta primers were used for the PCR. Measured with immunoSEQ multiplex PCR; TCRdb has only the in-frame clones, and not every one. The sample records fewer than 200,000 clones, around 80% being singletons. Study outcomes and limitations: The investigators catalogued 150 to 200 TCR beta chains as cytomegalovirus-associated. In a later analysis, several top co-occurrence clusters appeared linked to parvovirus B19, influenza, CMV and Epstein-Barr virus. In an earlier analysis, most TCR beta V segments were productive about 87% or about 30% of the time. Per a later analysis, HLA-associated TCR beta chains showed more clonal expansion than other, equally common TCR beta chains.

This rearrangement joins TRBV5-1 to TRBJ1-2; D perhaps matches TRBD1 (6 bases). The specimen sequenced was PBMCs. This clonotype was obtained from a girl between 5 and 17 years old in good health and CMV-seropositive. The DNA of the CDR3 is TGCGCCAGCAGCGAAGGACAGAGAGCCTATCGCGGCTACACCTTC. Residues: CASSEGQRAYRGYTF.